This T cell receptor (beta chain) was identified in a study of a mutant IDH1 vaccine in newly diagnosed glioma. Study at large: Beginning 4-6 weeks after radiotherapy alone, or with temozolomide cycles, vaccination took place.

Clones were read by immunoSEQ multiplex PCR, and TCRdb kept only the in-frame ones, dropping some. Here the sample spans more than 55,000 clones, around 80% being singletons. The time point: week 23, last vaccination. Doses of 300 ug of mutant IDH1 20-mer peptide were given with topical imiquimod. Concerning this clone itself: The antigen is undetermined.

The CDR3 spans 15 residues. The germline gives CDR1 GTSNPN, CDR2 SVGIG (reference sequence). The ends were cut back, 4 bases at V and 1 base at J, with 14 bases in the middle. V and J are TRBV30 and TRBJ1-5, with D possibly matching TRBD1 (5 bases). This TCR was recovered from a woman aged 40-49 years with glioma. Some clones in this sample may be carry-over from other donors' samples. The source was PBMCs, collected from a glioma patient whose treatment included an IDH1 peptide vaccine. CDR3 region: CAWNRGTDSNQPQHF. DNA for the CDR3: TGTGCCTGGAATCGCGGGACGGACAGCAATCAGCCCCAGCATTTT.